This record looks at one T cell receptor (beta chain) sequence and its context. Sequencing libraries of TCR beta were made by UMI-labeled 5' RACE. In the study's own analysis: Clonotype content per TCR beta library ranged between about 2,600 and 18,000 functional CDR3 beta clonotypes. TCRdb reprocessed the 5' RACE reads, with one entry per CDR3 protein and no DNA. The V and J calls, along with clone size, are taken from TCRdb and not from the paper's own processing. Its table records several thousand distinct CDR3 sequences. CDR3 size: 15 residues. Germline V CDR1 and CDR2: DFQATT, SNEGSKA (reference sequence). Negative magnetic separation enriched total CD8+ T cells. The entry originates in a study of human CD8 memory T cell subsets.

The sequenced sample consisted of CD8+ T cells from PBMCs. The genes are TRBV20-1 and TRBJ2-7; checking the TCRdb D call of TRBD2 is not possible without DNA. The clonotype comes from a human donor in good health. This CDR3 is CSASLPGNPPYEQYF.